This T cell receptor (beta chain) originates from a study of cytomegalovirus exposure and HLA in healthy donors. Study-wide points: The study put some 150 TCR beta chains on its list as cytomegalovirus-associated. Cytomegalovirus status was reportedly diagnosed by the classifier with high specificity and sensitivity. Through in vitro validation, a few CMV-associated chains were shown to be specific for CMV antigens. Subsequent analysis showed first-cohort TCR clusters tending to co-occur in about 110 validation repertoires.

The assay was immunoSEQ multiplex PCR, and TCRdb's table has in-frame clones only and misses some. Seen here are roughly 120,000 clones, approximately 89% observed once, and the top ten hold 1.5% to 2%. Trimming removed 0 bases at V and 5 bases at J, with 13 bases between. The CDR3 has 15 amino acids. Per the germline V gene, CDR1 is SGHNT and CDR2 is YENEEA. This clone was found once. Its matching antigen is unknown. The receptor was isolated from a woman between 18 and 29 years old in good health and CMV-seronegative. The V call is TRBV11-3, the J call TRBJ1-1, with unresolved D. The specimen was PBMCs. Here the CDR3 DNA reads TGTGCCAGCAGCTTAGAGGGCAGACCAGGAACTGAAGCTTTCTTT. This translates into CASSLEGRPGTEAFF.